This TCR beta chain originates from a study of OX40 agonist ivuxolimab in advanced cancers. The CDR3 has 14 amino acids. Germline CDR1 reads SGHRS; CDR2 reads YFSETQ. With V trimmed by 1 base and J by 8 bases, 6 bases remained unmatched. Measured with immunoSEQ multiplex PCR; TCRdb has only the in-frame clones, and not every one. The data show tens of thousands of clones, 91% seen once. This clone was counted a single time. This chain connects TRBV5-1 to TRBJ2-1; 7 positions match TRBD2. The clonotype originates from an adult with an advanced solid tumor such as melanoma, head and neck, liver or kidney cancer. The sequences come from CD4+ or CD8+ T cells sorted from blood, collected in a trial of the OX40 agonist ivuxolimab. The CDR3 bases are TGCGCCAGCAGCTTGCGAACTAGCGTGCATGAGCAGTTCTTC. This sequence encodes CASSLRTSVHEQFF.